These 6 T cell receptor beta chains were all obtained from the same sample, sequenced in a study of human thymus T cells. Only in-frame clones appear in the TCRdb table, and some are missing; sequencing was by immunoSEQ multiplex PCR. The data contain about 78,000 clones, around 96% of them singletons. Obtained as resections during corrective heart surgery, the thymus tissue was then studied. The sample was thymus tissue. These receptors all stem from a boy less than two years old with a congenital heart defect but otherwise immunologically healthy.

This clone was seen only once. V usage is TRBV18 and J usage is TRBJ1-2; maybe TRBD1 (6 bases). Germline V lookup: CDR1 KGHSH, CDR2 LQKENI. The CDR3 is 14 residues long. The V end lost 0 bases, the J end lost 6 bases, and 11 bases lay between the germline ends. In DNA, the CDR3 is TGTGCCAGCTCACCACCGGGGGCGAGCCATGGCTACACCTTC. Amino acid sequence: CASSPPGASHGYTF.

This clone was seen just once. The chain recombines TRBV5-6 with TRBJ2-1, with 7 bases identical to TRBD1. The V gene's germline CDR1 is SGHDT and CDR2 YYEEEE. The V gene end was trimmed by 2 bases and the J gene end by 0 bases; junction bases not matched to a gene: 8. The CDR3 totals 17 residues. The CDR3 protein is CASSLQGRGSSYNEQFF. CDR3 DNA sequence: TGTGCCAGCAGCTTACAGGGGCGTGGGAGCTCCTACAATGAGCAGTTCTTC. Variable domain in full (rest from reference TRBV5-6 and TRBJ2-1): DAGVTQSPTHLIKTRGQQVTLRCSPKSGHDTVSWYQQALGQGPQFIFQYYEEEERQRGNFPDRFSGHQFPNYSSELNVNALLLGDSALYLCASSLQGRGSSYNEQFFGPGTRLTVL.

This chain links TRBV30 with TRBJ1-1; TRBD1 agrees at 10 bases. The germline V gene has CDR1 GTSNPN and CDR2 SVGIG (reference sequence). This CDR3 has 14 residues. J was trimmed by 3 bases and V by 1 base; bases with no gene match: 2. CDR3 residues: CAWSAGQGDTEAFF. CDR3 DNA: TGTGCCTGGAGTGCTGGACAGGGGGACACTGAAGCTTTCTTT.

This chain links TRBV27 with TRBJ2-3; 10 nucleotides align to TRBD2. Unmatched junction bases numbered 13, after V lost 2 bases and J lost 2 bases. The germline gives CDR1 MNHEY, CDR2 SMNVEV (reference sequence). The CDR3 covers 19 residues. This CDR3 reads CASSLGSSGRAEITDTQYF. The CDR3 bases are TGTGCCAGCAGTTTAGGATCCAGCGGGAGGGCTGAAATCACAGATACGCAGTATTTT.

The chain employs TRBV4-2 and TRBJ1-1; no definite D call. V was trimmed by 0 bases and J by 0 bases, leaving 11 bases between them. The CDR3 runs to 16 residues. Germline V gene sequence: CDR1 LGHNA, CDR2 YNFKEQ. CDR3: CASSQDAGDMNTEAFF. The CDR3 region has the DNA TGTGCCAGCAGCCAAGATGCCGGGGATATGAACACTGAAGCTTTCTTT.

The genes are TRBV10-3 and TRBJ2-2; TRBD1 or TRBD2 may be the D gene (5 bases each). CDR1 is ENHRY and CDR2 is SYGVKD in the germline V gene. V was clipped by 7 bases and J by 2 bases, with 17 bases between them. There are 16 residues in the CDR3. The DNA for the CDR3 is TGTGCCATCAATGGACCGGGACCCCCTAACACCGGGGAGCTGTTTTTT. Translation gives CAINGPGPPNTGELFF.